The rows below give T cell receptor beta chains drawn from one sample of a study of shared clonotypes between healthy human individuals. Sequencing was performed with immunoSEQ multiplex PCR; in TCRdb, only in-frame clones are kept and a portion is missing. This table holds millions of clones, 85% to 95% found once. Sequences were obtained from naive CD4+ T cells sorted from blood. Every receptor here comes from a man aged 18 to 29 in good health. Both conserved end residues are part of each CDR3. The order of the fields is D gene, V gene, J gene, clone size, CDR3 DNA, CDR3 protein. D genes are given only for firm matches. Rows give clone size only sometimes, using once, few, many, or a class for an expanded clone.

d_gene: TRBD1; v_gene: TRBV6-5; j_gene: TRBJ1-5; abundance: NA; CDR3nt: TGTGCCAGCAGTTACTCGATGCCCGACAGGGGGTATGCCCAGCATTTT; CDR3aa: CASSYSMPDRGYAQHF
d_gene: NA; v_gene: TRBV7-2; j_gene: TRBJ2-1; abundance: NA; CDR3nt: TGTGCCAGCAGCTTAGGGGTAAATGAGCAGTTCTTC; CDR3aa: CASSLGVNEQFF
d_gene: NA; v_gene: TRBV5-1; j_gene: TRBJ2-5; abundance: NA; CDR3nt: TGCGCCAGCCTCATTGGAAGGGGAGGAGGGGAGACCCAGTACTTC; CDR3aa: CASLIGRGGGETQYF
d_gene: NA; v_gene: TRBV28; j_gene: TRBJ2-1; abundance: NA; CDR3nt: TGTGCCAGCAGTTCTCCCGGGGGCCCCTACAATGAGCAGTTCTTC; CDR3aa: CASSSPGGPYNEQFF
d_gene: TRBD2; v_gene: TRBV6-4; j_gene: TRBJ2-7; abundance: NA; CDR3nt: TGTGCCAGCCTCCCTAGAGGCGGGAGGGAACCCTACGAGCAGTACTTC; CDR3aa: CASLPRGGREPYEQYF
d_gene: NA; v_gene: TRBV21-1; j_gene: TRBJ1-2; abundance: NA; CDR3nt: TGTGCCAGCAGCAACTATGGCTACACCTTC; CDR3aa: CASSNYGYTF
d_gene: NA; v_gene: TRBV6-6; j_gene: TRBJ1-4; abundance: NA; CDR3nt: TGTGCCAGCATCAACGGGGCGCTAGCTAATGAAAAACTGTTTTTT; CDR3aa: CASINGALANEKLFF
d_gene: NA; v_gene: TRBV6-5; j_gene: TRBJ1-3; abundance: NA; CDR3nt: TGTGCCAGCAGTTACTCTGGGGGGCTTGGAAACACCATATATTTT; CDR3aa: CASSYSGGLGNTIYF
d_gene: TRBD1; v_gene: TRBV5-1; j_gene: TRBJ2-2; abundance: NA; CDR3nt: TGCGCCAGCAGTTCTCTTACAGGGGGCAACTCGAACACCGGGGAGCTGTTTTTT; CDR3aa: CASSSLTGGNSNTGELFF
d_gene: TRBD1; v_gene: TRBV6-5; j_gene: TRBJ2-5; abundance: NA; CDR3nt: TGTGCCAGCAGTTACCAAAGGACAGGGGGTTGGGAGACCCAGTACTTC; CDR3aa: CASSYQRTGGWETQYF
d_gene: TRBD2; v_gene: TRBV4-1; j_gene: TRBJ2-5; abundance: NA; CDR3nt: TGCGCCAGCAGCCAAGGGCCTCTAGCGGGAGTAGAGACCCAGTACTTC; CDR3aa: CASSQGPLAGVETQYF
d_gene: TRBD2; v_gene: TRBV5-1; j_gene: TRBJ2-1; abundance: once; CDR3nt: TGCGCCAGCAGCTTGGTGGCGGGAGTCGTGCCAAATGAGCAGTTCTTC; CDR3aa: CASSLVAGVVPNEQFF
d_gene: NA; v_gene: TRBV11-2; j_gene: TRBJ2-4; abundance: NA; CDR3nt: TGTGCCAGCAGCTTGGGAGCCAAAAACATTCAGTACTTC; CDR3aa: CASSLGAKNIQYF
d_gene: TRBD1; v_gene: TRBV6-1; j_gene: TRBJ1-4; abundance: NA; CDR3nt: TGTGCCAGCAGTGAACCGGGGACAGGGTTTGAAAAACTGTTTTTT; CDR3aa: CASSEPGTGFEKLFF
d_gene: NA; v_gene: TRBV7-2; j_gene: TRBJ1-5; abundance: NA; CDR3nt: TGTGCCAGCAGCTTAGCGCAGGGGAGCAATCAGCCCCAGCATTTT; CDR3aa: CASSLAQGSNQPQHF
d_gene: NA; v_gene: TRBV6-6; j_gene: TRBJ2-7; abundance: NA; CDR3nt: TGTGCCAGCAGTTACCACTCGCCAGGGTACGAGCAGTACTTC; CDR3aa: CASSYHSPGYEQYF
d_gene: TRBD2; v_gene: TRBV5-4; j_gene: TRBJ2-1; abundance: NA; CDR3nt: TGTGCCAGCAGCACGCCAGGTAGCGGGAGCTCCTACAATGAGCAGTTCTTC; CDR3aa: CASSTPGSGSSYNEQFF
d_gene: NA; v_gene: TRBV9; j_gene: TRBJ1-2; abundance: NA; CDR3nt: TGTGCCAGCAGCCCAGACGGATATGGCTACACCTTC; CDR3aa: CASSPDGYGYTF
d_gene: TRBD1; v_gene: TRBV7-9; j_gene: TRBJ1-6; abundance: NA; CDR3nt: TGTGCCAGCAGCGAGGCGGGGGGACAGATTAATTCACCCCTCCACTTT; CDR3aa: CASSEAGGQINSPLHF